One sample yielded the 4 T cell receptor beta chains listed below, sequenced in a study of PD-1 blockade in classical Hodgkin lymphoma. Data came from immunoSEQ multiplex PCR; TCRdb stores just in-frame clones and leaves some out. The table has 37,000 or so clones, around 88% seen once. All patients relapsed after autologous stem cell transplantation, and brentuximab vedotin exposure varied. The sample was peripheral blood mononuclear cells (PBMCs), taken before the second cycle of nivolumab. The source of these receptors is a human donor with classical Hodgkin lymphoma.

This clone appeared a single time. This chain connects TRBV6-1 to TRBJ2-5; TRBD1 might be the D (6 bases). V was clipped by 4 bases and J by 1 base, with 13 bases between them. The CDR3 contains 15 residues. CDR1 MNHNS and CDR2 SASEGT come from the germline V gene. The CDR3 nucleotides are TGTGCCAGCAGTGTTAACCAGGGGCCCCAAGAGACCCAGTACTTC. It encodes CASSVNQGPQETQYF.

The chain recombines TRBV4-1 with TRBJ2-5; D is ambiguous. The CDR3 length is 14 residues. V gave up 0 bases and J gave up 5 bases, with 10 bases separating them. Germline V gives CDR1 MGHRA, CDR2 YSYEKL. CDR3 nucleotides: TGCGCCAGCAGCCAAGACTCTTTCGGCGAGACCCAGTACTTC. Protein product: CASSQDSFGETQYF.

This rearrangement joins TRBV18 to TRBJ1-1; D not resolved. The V end lost 2 bases, the J end lost 7 bases, and 11 bases lay between the germline ends. Germline CDR1 reads KGHSH; CDR2 reads LQKENI. The CDR3 runs 13 residues. The chain's CDR3 is CASSPDRANEAFF. CDR3 nucleotide sequence: TGTGCCAGCTCACCAGACCGGGCCAATGAAGCTTTCTTT. Supplemented by reference TRBV18 and TRBJ1-1, the full variable domain reads NAGVMQNPRHLVRRRGQEARLRCSPMKGHSHVYWYRQLPEEGLKFMVYLQKENIIDESGMPKERFSAEFPKEGPSILRIQQVVRGDSAAYFCASSPDRANEAFFGQGTRLTVV.

The chain is built from TRBV20-1 and TRBJ1-1; no clear D. The germline gives CDR1 DFQATT, CDR2 SNEGSKA (reference sequence). V was cut by 4 bases and J by 3 bases, with 6 bases left in between. The CDR3 totals 11 residues. The CDR3 loop reads CSAKLYTEAFF. As DNA, the CDR3 is TGCAGTGCTAAACTGTACACTGAAGCTTTCTTT.